The entry below describes one TCR beta chain. Germline CDR1 SNHLY, CDR2 FYNNEI. This CDR3 is 12 amino acids long. V was pared by 4 bases and J by 11 bases, with 13 bases between. The sample belongs to a study of blood T cell repertoires in COVID-19. Study-wide context: Sites in the United States, Italy and Spain provided acute and convalescent COVID-19 samples. T cells, B-cell-depleted T cells, or PBMCs supplied cDNA or gDNA.

Per the authors' pipeline: Scientists estimated how many nucleated cells there were by amplifying reference gene primers. Here immunoSEQ multiplex PCR was the method, and the copy in TCRdb shows in-frame clones only, minus some. V and J calls and clone size come straight from that table; D and trimming were deduced from the DNA. The table records some 180,000 clones, about 85% of them present only once. The chain carries TRBV2 and TRBJ2-3; D is perhaps TRBD1 (6 bases). Sequences were obtained from peripheral blood. This receptor was identified in a man aged 55 to 70 with active or convalescent COVID-19. The CDR3 sequence is CASSGQGFQQYF. CDR3 bases: TGTGCCAGCAGTGGTCAGGGGTTTCAGCAGTATTTT.